Sequencing of this T cell receptor beta chain was carried out in a study of blood T cells in healthy people across ages. Looking at the study overall: For every two T cells, template switching captured about one barcoded beta molecule. The study, taken as a whole, reports: The study regarded diversity estimates from one million T cells as underestimates.

With respect to this clonotype: Its specificity is not known. One end of the junction fails to match germline, which may point to a read error.

For the second PCR, which ran for about 7 to 11 cycles, a sample-barcoded 5' primer and a J-beta primer mix were used. Every single cDNA molecule received a tag from a template-switch adaptor with 12 random nucleotides. Per-sample output comprised a minimum of 3 million paired-end reads containing CDR3. One entry per CDR3 protein results from TCRdb running MiXCR on the 5' RACE reads. The table includes over a million distinct CDR3 sequences, over 35% detected once. Source material: blood. The receptor was isolated from a woman aged 55-75 years in good health.

CDR3: CATAPRTGSYEQYF. The CDR3 DNA reads TGTGCCACCGCACCTAGGACAGGGTCCTATGAGCAGTACTTC. The chain employs TRBV6-6 and TRBJ2-7; 8 bases are a match to TRBD1. This CDR3 spans 14 amino acids. Germline CDR1 and CDR2: MNHNY and SVGAGI (reference sequence).